The TCR beta chain described here comes from a study of cytomegalovirus exposure and HLA in healthy donors. Study-level information: The roughly 130 validation repertoires used the same platform as the roughly 670 first-cohort repertoires (as reported by a later analysis). Findings of the study overall: In vitro experiments confirmed that three CMV-associated chains were specific for CMV antigens. The finding came from a later analysis; first-cohort TCR clusters tended to co-occur in the 110 or so validation repertoires.

Using immunoSEQ multiplex PCR, the repertoire was profiled, and TCRdb retains in-frame clones only, with some absent. The sample yields about 120,000 clones, around nine tenths seen once. Trimming left V 5 bases short and J 4 bases short, with 9 bases between. The CDR3 is 13 residues long. Germline V gene sequence: CDR1 SGHRS, CDR2 YFSETQ. Comment on this clone: Its antigen remains unknown.

The rearrangement joins TRBV5-1 to TRBJ1-4; D not resolved. This receptor was identified in a woman in her late teens or twenties in good health and CMV-seropositive. Material for sequencing was PBMCs. The chain's CDR3 is CASRSGLNEKLFF. CDR3 nucleotide sequence: TGCGCCAGCAGATCGGGTCTTAATGAAAAACTGTTTTTT.